One sample yielded the 5 T cell receptor beta chains listed below, sequenced in a study of chemoradiotherapy in HPV16-positive cancers. Only in-frame clones appear in the TCRdb table, and some are missing; sequencing was by immunoSEQ multiplex PCR. The sample has over a thousand clones, over 60% seen once. Here the sequenced sample was tumor tissue, taken from a patient who underwent chemoradiotherapy. Receptors were obtained from a human donor with HPV-associated anogenital cancer.

This chain joins TRBV29-1 and TRBJ1-1; TRBD1 aligns across 7 bases. The germline gives CDR1 SQVTM, CDR2 ANQGSEA. The V gene end was trimmed by 0 bases and the J gene end by 1 base; junction bases not matched to a gene: 2. The length of the CDR3 is 14 residues. The CDR3 sequence is CSVEDYRGNTEAFF. DNA for the CDR3: TGCAGCGTTGAAGATTACAGGGGGAACACTGAAGCTTTCTTT.

The rearrangement uses TRBV4-3 and TRBJ2-2; D is unresolved. Germline-derived CDR1 and CDR2 are LGHNA and YSLEER. Trimming cost V 2 bases and J 2 bases, with 6 bases left between them. This CDR3 has 14 amino acids. The CDR3 nucleotides are TGCGCCAGCAGCCAAAACTCAAACACCGGGGAGCTGTTTTTT. Its protein product is CASSQNSNTGELFF.

By share, this clone ranks as large. This chain uses TRBV7-6 with TRBJ2-7; no clear D gene. The CDR3 sequence is 12 residues long. Trimming left V 5 bases short and J 10 bases short, with 15 bases between. Per the germline V gene, CDR1 is SGHVS and CDR2 is FNYEAQ. CDR3 loop: CASSMPGSLQYF. The CDR3 nucleotides read TGTGCCAGCAGCATGCCGGGTAGTCTACAGTACTTC.

This clone occurred once. V usage is TRBV10-3 and J usage is TRBJ1-5; D gene unclear. The CDR3 is 14 residues long. V was trimmed by 2 bases and J by 7 bases, leaving 12 bases between them. The V gene's germline CDR1 is ENHRY and CDR2 SYGVKD. CDR3 sequence reads: CAISEADGGQPQHF. DNA for the CDR3: TGTGCCATCAGTGAGGCCGACGGAGGCCAGCCCCAGCATTTT.

The V and J genes are TRBV28 and TRBJ2-5; D assignment may be TRBD1 or TRBD2 (5 bases each). Germline V gives CDR1 MDHEN, CDR2 SYDVKM. Trimming pared 2 bases from V and 5 bases from J, leaving 12 bases between. The CDR3 loop spans 14 amino acids. In nucleotides, the CDR3 is TGTGCCAGCAGTTTAGTGAGGGCAGGGGAGACCCAGTACTTC. Translating it yields CASSLVRAGETQYF.